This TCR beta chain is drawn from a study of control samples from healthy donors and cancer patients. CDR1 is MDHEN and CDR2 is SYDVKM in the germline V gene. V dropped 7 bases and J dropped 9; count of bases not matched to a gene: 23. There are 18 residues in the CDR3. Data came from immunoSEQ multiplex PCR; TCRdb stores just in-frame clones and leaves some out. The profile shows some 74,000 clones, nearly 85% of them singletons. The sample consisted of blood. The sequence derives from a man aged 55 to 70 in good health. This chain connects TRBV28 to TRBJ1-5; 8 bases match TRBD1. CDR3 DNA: TGTGCCAGCACCCTGAGGACAGGGATAAGGCCAATGGAATGGCCCCAGCATTTT. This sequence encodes CASTLRTGIRPMEWPQHF.